Listed below are T cell receptor beta chains from one sample, sequenced in a study of shared clonotypes between healthy human individuals. Repertoires were generated with immunoSEQ multiplex PCR, while TCRdb's copy carries only in-frame clones and drops some. The table includes some 2,000,000 clones, around 96% detected once. The sample comprised naive CD8+ T cells sorted from blood. The receptors come from a man aged 18 to 29 in good health. Each CDR3 is given with its conserved first and last residue. D genes are given only for firm matches. Rows may omit the clone size; those that give it use once, few, many or a size class.

>NA|TRBJ1-2|NA|TRBV6-5
TGTGCCAGCAGTTACTTCGAGACCTATGGCTACACCTTC
CASSYFETYGYTF
>once|TRBJ2-7|TRBD1|TRBV13
TGTGCCAGCAGCTCCGGGACAGTCTCCTACGAGCAGTACTTC
CASSSGTVSYEQYF
>NA|TRBJ1-1|NA|TRBV5-4
TGTGCCAGCAGCTTCTGGACAGCCAGCATGAACACTGAAGCTTTCTTT
CASSFWTASMNTEAFF
>NA|TRBJ2-1|TRBD2|TRBV7-9
TGTGCCAGCAGCCCTACTAGCGGGAGCTCCTACAATGAGCAGTTCTTC
CASSPTSGSSYNEQFF
>NA|TRBJ2-2|NA|TRBV7-6
TGTGCCAGCAGCCCCATCGAAGGAAACACCGGGGAGCTGTTTTTT
CASSPIEGNTGELFF
>NA|TRBJ2-7|NA|TRBV15
TGTGCCACCAGCTGGCCGGGACGCAGCTACGAGCAGTACTTC
CATSWPGRSYEQYF
>once|TRBJ2-7|TRBD2|TRBV19
TGTGCCAGTAGTACCGCCCCACTAGCGGGCCCTAAGTACGAGCAGTACTTC
CASSTAPLAGPKYEQYF
>NA|TRBJ1-6|NA|TRBV5-5
TGTGCCAGCAGCTCGGGTCCCGATTCACCCCTCCACTTT
CASSSGPDSPLHF
>NA|TRBJ1-3|NA|TRBV10-2
TGCGCCAGCAGTGAGTCGATTCTCTCTGGAAACACCATATATTTT
CASSESILSGNTIYF
>NA|TRBJ2-7|TRBD2|TRBV4-1
TGCGCCAGCAGGGGAGGACTAGCGGTTGCCTACGAGCAGTACTTC
CASRGGLAVAYEQYF
>NA|TRBJ1-6|NA|TRBV6-1
TGTGCCAGCCGCGGGGTTAATAATTCACCCCTCCACTTT
CASRGVNNSPLHF
>once|TRBJ1-5|NA|TRBV6-6
TGTGCCAGCTTGGGCACCATGAGCAATCAGCCCCAGCATTTT
CASLGTMSNQPQHF
>NA|TRBJ2-3|NA|TRBV5-1
TGCGCCAGCAGCCGCTCGGAGGGCGGCACAGATACGCAGTATTTT
CASSRSEGGTDTQYF
>NA|TRBJ2-3|TRBD2|TRBV7-9
TGTGCCAGCAGCCTCCAGACTAGCCCAGATACGCAGTATTTT
CASSLQTSPDTQYF
>once|TRBJ1-2|NA|TRBV9
TGTGCCAGCAGCACTCACCCAGGGGCCGCTAACTATGGCTACACCTTC
CASSTHPGAANYGYTF
>NA|TRBJ2-3|NA|TRBV9
TGTGCCAGCAGCGTAGTTCAACCCACAGATACGCAGTATTTT
CASSVVQPTDTQYF
>few|TRBJ1-3|NA|TRBV18
TGTGCCAGCTCACTCGGGACACCCTCTGACGGAGACACCATATATTTT
CASSLGTPSDGDTIYF
>NA|TRBJ2-5|TRBD2|TRBV10-2
TGCGCCATAAGGGAGGGACTAGCGGGGGGAAAGACCCAGTACTTC
CAIREGLAGGKTQYF
>once|TRBJ2-2|NA|TRBV7-9
TGTGCCAGCAGCTTATCGGGCAGGAACACCGGGGAGCTGTTTTTT
CASSLSGRNTGELFF
>NA|TRBJ2-7|TRBD2|TRBV6-5
TGTGCCAGCAGTACCCGGGGGGGGTCCTACGAGCAGTACTTC
CASSTRGGSYEQYF
>NA|TRBJ2-7|TRBD1|TRBV29-1
TGCAGCGTTGAAGACCTACAGGGGGCTAACTACGAGCAGTACTTC
CSVEDLQGANYEQYF
>NA|TRBJ2-7|TRBD2|TRBV28
TGTGCCAGTGGCCTCCGGCGGGGGTCGGGTGGGTACGAGCAGTACTTC
CASGLRRGSGGYEQYF
>NA|TRBJ1-2|NA|TRBV6-5
TGTGCCAGCAGTCCCTACGCAGAGAACTATGGCTACACCTTC
CASSPYAENYGYTF
>NA|TRBJ2-3|NA|TRBV5-6
TGTGCCAGCAGCTTGTTAGCGACCTATGGTACGCAGTATTTT
CASSLLATYGTQYF
>NA|TRBJ1-3|NA|TRBV7-2
TGTGCCAGCAGCGTTGGACCACAAGGAAGAGGGAACACCATATATTTT
CASSVGPQGRGNTIYF
>NA|TRBJ2-7|NA|TRBV9
TGTGCCAGCAGCGTAGAGGGGTTTAGCTACGAGCAGTACTTC
CASSVEGFSYEQYF
>NA|TRBJ2-7|NA|TRBV9
TGTGCCAGCAGCCCAGAGGTCTTTATGTACGAGCAGTACTTC
CASSPEVFMYEQYF
>once|TRBJ2-7|TRBD2|TRBV5-1
TGCGCCAGCAGCTTCGGACTAGACTACGAGCAGTACTTC
CASSFGLDYEQYF
>NA|TRBJ2-1|TRBD2|TRBV30
TGTGCCTGGAGTGTAGCGGGAGGATTGAATGAGCAGTTCTTC
CAWSVAGGLNEQFF
>NA|TRBJ1-2|TRBD1|TRBV5-1
TGCGCCAGCAGCCCGGGACAGGGGGACGGCTACACCTTC
CASSPGQGDGYTF
>once|TRBJ2-7|TRBD2|TRBV10-3
TGTGCCATCTCCCGGGGGGGCACCTACGAGCAGTACTTC
CAISRGGTYEQYF
>NA|TRBJ1-2|NA|TRBV2
TGTGCCAGCAGCAGAGTTGGTACAGCCGAGAGCTATGGCTACACCTTC
CASSRVGTAESYGYTF
>NA|TRBJ2-7|NA|TRBV9
TGTGCCAGCAGCGTAGGTTGGACCGTGACCTACGAGCAGTACTTC
CASSVGWTVTYEQYF
>NA|TRBJ1-5|NA|TRBV7-2
TGTGCCAGCAGCTTCGGGACGAGTCAGCCCCAGCATTTT
CASSFGTSQPQHF
>NA|TRBJ1-5|NA|TRBV6-1
TGTGCCAGCAGTGAAATTCAGCCCCAGCATTTT
CASSEIQPQHF
>NA|TRBJ2-5|TRBD2|TRBV27
TGTGCCAGCAGTCCACAGATCGGGGGGTGGGGAGAGACCCAGTACTTC
CASSPQIGGWGETQYF
>once|TRBJ2-7|NA|TRBV4-1
TGCGCCAGCAGCCAAGAACTGGGGGCCTACGAGCAGTACTTC
CASSQELGAYEQYF
>NA|TRBJ2-1|TRBD1|TRBV7-9
TGTGCCAGCAGCTCATCCGGTGGGACAGGGGTTAATGAGCAGTTCTTC
CASSSSGGTGVNEQFF
>NA|TRBJ2-1|TRBD2|TRBV4-1
TGCGCCAGCAGCCAACGGGAGGGACTAGCGGACTACAATGAGCAGTTCTTC
CASSQREGLADYNEQFF
>NA|TRBJ1-6|TRBD1|TRBV6-5
TGTGCCAGCAGTTACGCCCCGGGACAGACTAATTCACCCCTCCACTTT
CASSYAPGQTNSPLHF
>once|TRBJ2-1|TRBD2|TRBV7-2
TGTGCCAGCAGCCCCCGGGGACTAGCGGGTACCTACAATGAGCAGTTCTTC
CASSPRGLAGTYNEQFF
>NA|TRBJ1-3|NA|TRBV5-6
TGTGCCAGCAGCTTGGTCGATGAGGGCTCTGGAAACACCATATATTTT
CASSLVDEGSGNTIYF
>NA|TRBJ2-7|TRBD1|TRBV27
TGTGCCAGCAGTGCCCGGGACAGGGGCTACGAGCAGTACTTC
CASSARDRGYEQYF
>NA|TRBJ1-2|NA|TRBV5-1
TGCGCCAGCAGCACGAATTTACAGGGTAACTATGGCTACACCTTC
CASSTNLQGNYGYTF
>NA|TRBJ1-1|TRBD1|TRBV9
TGTGCCAGCAGCGCACTGAGAGGGACAGATATGAACACTGAAGCTTTCTTT
CASSALRGTDMNTEAFF
>NA|TRBJ1-4|NA|TRBV7-9
TGTGCCAGCAGCCCCGAGAACCAGGATGCAACTAATGAAAAACTGTTTTTT
CASSPENQDATNEKLFF
>NA|TRBJ2-2|NA|TRBV28
TGTGCCAGCAGTTTATCCTGGACTGAAAGCGCGAACACCGGGGAGCTGTTTTTT
CASSLSWTESANTGELFF